Below, one TCR beta chain is given with its context. This record belongs to a study of OX40 agonist ivuxolimab in advanced cancers. The CDR3 spans 18 residues. In germline, CDR1 is SGHKS, CDR2 YYEKEE (reference sequence). With V trimmed by 1 base and J by 6 bases, 13 bases remained unmatched. Produced via immunoSEQ multiplex PCR; TCRdb's table is partial and in-frame only. The data contain about 20,000 clones, under 95% of them singletons. The sequences come from CD4+ or CD8+ T cells sorted from blood, collected in a trial of the OX40 agonist ivuxolimab. This TCR came from an adult with an advanced solid tumor such as melanoma, head and neck, liver or kidney cancer. The rearrangement joins TRBV5-5 to TRBJ2-1; 10 bases agree with TRBD2. The DNA for the CDR3 is TGTGCCAGCAGCTTGTATCCCCTAGCGGGGGAGGTCGGCAATGAGCAGTTCTTC. It is translated as CASSLYPLAGEVGNEQFF. The full variable domain, rest sourced from reference TRBV5-5 and TRBJ2-1, is DAGVTQSPTHLIKTRGQQVTLRCSPISGHKSVSWYQQVLGQGPQFIFQYYEKEERGRGNFPDRFSARQFPNYSSELNVNALLLGDSALYLCASSLYPLAGEVGNEQFFGPGTRLTVL.